This T cell receptor (beta chain) was recovered during a study of blood T cell repertoires in COVID-19. Some clones are missing from TCRdb's copy, which holds only in-frame ones; the method was immunoSEQ multiplex PCR. The sample includes fewer than 20,000 clones, roughly 93% of them seen just once. CDR1 and CDR2 (germline): WSHSY, SAAADI. CDR3 length: 15 amino acids. V was shortened by 1 base and J by 2 bases, with 10 bases between the two germline ends. The sequencing input was peripheral blood. The chain couples TRBV10-2 to TRBJ2-3, with D possibly TRBD2 on 6 matching bases. The sequence was obtained from a human donor in a cohort sampled during active COVID-19. Written as DNA, the CDR3 is TGCGCCAGCAGTGAGTTCGGGGGTTCCACAGATACGCAGTATTTT. It codes for CASSEFGGSTDTQYF.